One sample yielded the 9 T cell receptor beta chains listed below, sequenced in a study of Ad26.COV2.S vaccination and SARS-CoV-2 variants. TCRdb keeps only in-frame clones here, not all; method: immunoSEQ multiplex PCR. The repertoire includes some 500,000 clones, 80% to 90% of them detected once, and about 2.5% sits in the top ten. Treatment reported: 15 to 20 received Ad26.COV2.S at low or high dose, single or two shots; about five received placebo; per-sample allocation not given. Collection of samples fell on day 63 after the first vaccine or placebo injection. The source material was peripheral blood, sampled in a trial of Ad26.COV2.S vaccine versus placebo. These receptors all stem from a person between 18 and 65 years old who received the Ad26.COV2.S COVID-19 vaccine or a placebo.

The J gene is TRBJ2-7, the V gene TRBV21-1; TRBD1 is taken as the D call from the table, unchecked against the DNA. TRBV21-1 has pseudogene status. CDR3 size: 14 residues. CDR3 amino acids: CASSTGDRGYEQYV. CDR3 bases: TGTGCCAGCAGCACAGGTGACAGGGGCTACGAGCAGTACGTC.

CDR3 sequence: CASSLGVGTEAFF. CDR3 nucleotide sequence: TGTGCCAGCAGCTTAGGGGTAGGGACTGAAGCTTTCTTT. The V and J genes are TRBV5-4 and TRBJ1-1; possibly TRBD1 for D (5 bases). The germline V gene encodes CDR1 SGHNT and CDR2 YYREEE (reference sequence). The length of the CDR3 is 13 residues. Trimming cost V 2 bases and J 5 bases, with 10 bases left between them.

The chain carries TRBV19 and TRBJ1-1, with unresolved D. CDR3 length equals 14 residues. Germline loops: CDR1 LNHDA, CDR2 SQIVND (reference sequence). V was cut by 3 bases and J by 0 bases, with 8 bases left in between. The CDR3 sequence: CASSIQAMNTEAFF. For the CDR3, the DNA is TGTGCCAGTAGTATTCAAGCGATGAACACTGAAGCTTTCTTT.

The V and J genes are TRBV11-3 and TRBJ2-7, with a possible D match to TRBD1 (5 bases). CDR3 length: 13 amino acids. Per the germline V gene, CDR1 is SGHNT and CDR2 is YENEEA. Deletions cut 4 bases from V and 3 bases from J, with 10 bases between. This CDR3 is CASSWGENYEQYV. In DNA, the CDR3 is TGTGCCAGCAGCTGGGGCGAGAACTACGAGCAGTACGTC.

The genes are TRBV28 and TRBJ1-1; D unclear. The CDR3 has 13 residues. CDR1 and CDR2 (germline): MDHEN, SYDVKM. V was shortened by 1 base and J by 6 bases, with 9 bases between the two germline ends. CDR3 residues: CASSLSPQAEAFF. CDR3 nucleotide sequence: TGTGCCAGCAGTTTATCCCCGCAAGCTGAAGCTTTCTTT.

This clone turned up a few times. The chain combines TRBV5-1 with TRBJ2-5, with a weak D call TRBD2 (6 bases). The CDR3 sequence is 15 residues long. Per germline, CDR1 SGHRS and CDR2 YFSETQ. Between the trimmed V and J ends, which lost 3 bases and 2 bases, there was a span of 14 bases. The CDR3 DNA reads TGCGCCAGCAGCTCTGGACCGGGAGCACAAGAGACCCAGTACTTC. This sequence encodes CASSSGPGAQETQYF.

This rearrangement joins TRBV4-1 to TRBJ2-3; 7 bases align to TRBD2. J was trimmed by 2 bases and V by 2 bases; bases with no gene match: 10. There are 17 residues in the CDR3. Germline V gene data show CDR1 as MGHRA and CDR2 as YSYEKL. The CDR3 region is CASSQYVLAEITDTQYF. CDR3 in DNA: TGCGCCAGCAGCCAATATGTGCTAGCGGAGATCACAGATACGCAGTATTTT.

A single count supports this clone. The rearrangement joins TRBV5-4 to TRBJ1-3; 7 bases line up with TRBD1. This CDR3 spans 16 amino acids. Losses at the gene ends were 2 bases for V and 4 bases for J; bases not matched to a gene: 9. Germline loops: CDR1 SGHNT, CDR2 YYREEE (reference sequence). CDR3 in amino acids: CASSLASQGRGNTIYF. CDR3 DNA: TGTGCCAGCAGCTTAGCCTCACAGGGGCGCGGAAACACCATATATTTT. The full variable domain, completed using reference TRBV5-4 and TRBJ1-3, is ETGVTQSPTHLIKTRGQQVTLRCSSQSGHNTVSWYQQALGQGPQFIFQYYREEENGRGNFPPRFSGLQFPNYSSELNVNALELDDSALYLCASSLASQGRGNTIYFGEGSWLTVV.

This clone was observed a single time. This sequence joins TRBV5-4 and TRBJ2-1; D gene uncertain. This CDR3 contains 16 residues. Germline V lookup: CDR1 SGHNT, CDR2 YYREEE (reference sequence). V was trimmed by 5 bases and J by 1 base, leaving 16 bases between them. CDR3 coding DNA: TGTGCCAGCAGGGCGGCCCAGGCCCTTTCCTACAATGAGCAGTTCTTC. Its translation: CASRAAQALSYNEQFF.